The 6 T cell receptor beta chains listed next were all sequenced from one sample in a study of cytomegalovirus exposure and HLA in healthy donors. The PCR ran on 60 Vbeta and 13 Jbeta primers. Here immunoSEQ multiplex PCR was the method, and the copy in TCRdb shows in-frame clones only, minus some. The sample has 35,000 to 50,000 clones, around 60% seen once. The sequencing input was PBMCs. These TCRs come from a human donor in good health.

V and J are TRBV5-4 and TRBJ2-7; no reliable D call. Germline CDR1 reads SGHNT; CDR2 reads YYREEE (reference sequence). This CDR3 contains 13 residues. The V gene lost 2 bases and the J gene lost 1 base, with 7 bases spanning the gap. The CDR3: CASSFPESYEQYF. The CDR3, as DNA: TGTGCCAGCAGCTTTCCGGAGTCCTACGAGCAGTACTTC.

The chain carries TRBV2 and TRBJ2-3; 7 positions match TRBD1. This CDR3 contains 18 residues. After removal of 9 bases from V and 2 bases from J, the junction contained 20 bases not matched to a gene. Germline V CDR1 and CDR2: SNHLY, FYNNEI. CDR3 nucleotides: TGTGCCAGTGAGCAGTGGCCTCCGGACAGGCCCCACACAGATACGCAGTATTTT. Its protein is CASEQWPPDRPHTDTQYF.

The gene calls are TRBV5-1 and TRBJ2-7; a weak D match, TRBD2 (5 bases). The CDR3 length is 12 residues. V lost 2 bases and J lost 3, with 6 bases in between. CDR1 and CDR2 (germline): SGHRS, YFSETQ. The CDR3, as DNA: TGCGCCAGCAGCTTCCGGGGCTACGAGCAGTACTTC. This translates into CASSFRGYEQYF.

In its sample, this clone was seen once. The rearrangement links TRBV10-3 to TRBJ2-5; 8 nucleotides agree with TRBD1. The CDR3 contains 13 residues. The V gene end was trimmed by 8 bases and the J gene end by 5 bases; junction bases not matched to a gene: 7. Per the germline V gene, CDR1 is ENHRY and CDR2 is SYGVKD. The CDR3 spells CAIADRVQETQYF. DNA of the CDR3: TGTGCCATCGCGGACAGGGTCCAGGAGACCCAGTACTTC.

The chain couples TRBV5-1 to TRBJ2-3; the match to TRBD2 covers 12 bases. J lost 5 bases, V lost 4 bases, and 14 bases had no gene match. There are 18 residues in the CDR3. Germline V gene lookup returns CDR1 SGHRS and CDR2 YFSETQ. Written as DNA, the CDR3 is TGCGCCAGCAGCCCGGAGGCTAGCGGGGGGGCCGTGGTAGATACGCAGTATTTT. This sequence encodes CASSPEASGGAVVDTQYF.

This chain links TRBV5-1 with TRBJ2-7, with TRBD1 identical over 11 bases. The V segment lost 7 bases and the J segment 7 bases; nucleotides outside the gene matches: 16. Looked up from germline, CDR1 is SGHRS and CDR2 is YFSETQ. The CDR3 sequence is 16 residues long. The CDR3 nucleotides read TGCGCCAGCCTACCTTCGGTCTCCGGGACAGGGGGAGAGCAGTACTTC. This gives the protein CASLPSVSGTGGEQYF.